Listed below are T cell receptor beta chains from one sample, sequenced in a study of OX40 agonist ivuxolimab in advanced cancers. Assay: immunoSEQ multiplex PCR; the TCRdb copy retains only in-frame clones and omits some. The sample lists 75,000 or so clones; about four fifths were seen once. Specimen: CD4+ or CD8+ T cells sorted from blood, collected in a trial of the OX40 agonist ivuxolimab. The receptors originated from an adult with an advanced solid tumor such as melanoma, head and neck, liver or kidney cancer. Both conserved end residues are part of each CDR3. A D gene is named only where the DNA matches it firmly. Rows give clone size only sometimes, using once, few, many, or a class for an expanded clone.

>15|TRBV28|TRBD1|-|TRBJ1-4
TGTGCCAGCAGTTCCTGGGACAGGCCTAATGAAAAACTGTTTTTT
CASSSWDRPNEKLFF
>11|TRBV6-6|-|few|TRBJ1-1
TGTGCCGGCCGAGGTACGACTGAAGCTTTCTTT
CAGRGTTEAFF
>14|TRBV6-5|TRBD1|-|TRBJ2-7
TGTGCCAGCAGCGGGACGGGACAGTTCTACGAGCAGTACTTC
CASSGTGQFYEQYF
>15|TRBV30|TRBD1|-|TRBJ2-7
TGTGCCTGGAGTTTCCGGGACAGGCCGACCTACGAGCAGTACTTC
CAWSFRDRPTYEQYF
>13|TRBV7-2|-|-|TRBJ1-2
TGTGCCAGCAGCTTAAAGGGGGGGTATGGCTACACCTTC
CASSLKGGYGYTF
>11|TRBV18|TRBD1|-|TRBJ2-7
TGTGCCAGCTCGCTACAGGGGGAGCAGTACTTC
CASSLQGEQYF
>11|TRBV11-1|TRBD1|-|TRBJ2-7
TGTGCCAGCAGCCCAGGGGGCGAGCAGTACTTC
CASSPGGEQYF
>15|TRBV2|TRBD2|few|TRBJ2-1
TGTGCCAGCACCCCGGGGCGGGAGCCTTGGGATGAGCAGTTCTTC
CASTPGREPWDEQFF
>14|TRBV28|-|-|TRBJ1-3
TGTGCCAGCAATACAGGGAGCTCTGGAAACACCATATATTTT
CASNTGSSGNTIYF
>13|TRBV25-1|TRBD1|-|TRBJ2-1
TGTGCCAGTCGACAGGGGGCCCTACAAGAGCAGTTCTTC
CASRQGALQEQFF
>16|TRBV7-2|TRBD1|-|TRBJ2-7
TGTGCCAGCAGCTTAGGGTACAGGGGGGTTAGCGACGAGCAGTACTTC
CASSLGYRGVSDEQYF